These T cell receptor beta chains were read from a single sample in a study of blood T cell repertoires in COVID-19. Sequenced by immunoSEQ multiplex PCR; TCRdb stores in-frame clones only, minus some. Of about 32,000 clones listed, more than 75% are singletons. Sequencing was done on a sample of peripheral blood. The receptors come from a man between 60 and 75 years old with active COVID-19. Each CDR3 is given with its conserved first and last residue. D genes are given only for firm matches. Clone size is not always given. Where it is, it says once, few, many or a class for expanded clones.

abundance | j_gene | v_gene | d_gene | CDR3nt | CDR3aa
NA | TRBJ2-1 | TRBV12-3/TRBV12-4 | NA | TGTGCCAGCACCCTCACTTTTTACAATGAGCAGTTCTTC | CASTLTFYNEQFF
NA | TRBJ2-3 | TRBV19 | TRBD2 | TGTGCCAGTAGTCCTCGGACTAGCGGCAAAGATACGCAGTATTTT | CASSPRTSGKDTQYF
NA | TRBJ2-1 | TRBV6-2/TRBV6-3 | TRBD1 | TGTGCCAGCAGTTTACAGGGGCATGAGCAGTTCTTC | CASSLQGHEQFF
NA | TRBJ2-1 | TRBV7-3 | TRBD2 | TGTGCCAGCAGCTTATTGGGACTAGCGGGAGGGGGAAATGAGCAGTTCTTC | CASSLLGLAGGGNEQFF
NA | TRBJ2-4 | TRBV13 | TRBD2 | TGTGCCAGCAGCTTAGCTTCAGGACTAGCGGGGGTAAACATTCAGTACTTC | CASSLASGLAGVNIQYF
NA | TRBJ2-1 | TRBV2 | TRBD1 | TGTGCCAGCAGCCGGACAGGGTTTAAGTACAATGAGCAGTTCTTC | CASSRTGFKYNEQFF
NA | TRBJ1-2 | TRBV29-1 | TRBD1 | TGCAGCGTTGAAGCCCCCCGGGACAGGGGGCCGGGGAGCTATGGCTACACCTTC | CSVEAPRDRGPGSYGYTF
NA | TRBJ2-7 | TRBV3-1/TRBV3-2 | NA | TGTGCCAGCAGCCGCGACAGCCTCTACGAGCAGTACTTC | CASSRDSLYEQYF
once | TRBJ2-7 | TRBV6-5 | TRBD2 | TGTGCCAGCCGGGCAGGAGGAGCGGGAGGGAGGGAGCAGTACTTC | CASRAGGAGGREQYF
NA | TRBJ2-5 | TRBV6-5 | TRBD1 | TGTGCCAGCAGGCGTAGGACAGGGGGCTGGGAGACCCAGTACTTC | CASRRRTGGWETQYF
NA | TRBJ2-1 | TRBV6-5 | TRBD2 | TGTGCCGGAACTAGCGGGAGGGCCGTTCGTGAGCAGTTCTTC | CAGTSGRAVREQFF
NA | TRBJ1-5 | TRBV6-1 | NA | TGTGCCAGCAGTGAACGGGAGAGGCAGCCCCAGCATTTT | CASSERERQPQHF
NA | TRBJ2-7 | TRBV5-1 | NA | TGCGCCAGCAGAGGGACGGGGGTCGGTGAGCAGTACTTC | CASRGTGVGEQYF
NA | TRBJ1-1 | TRBV4-2 | NA | TGTGCCAGCAGCCGTCCCCCGGGGAACACTGAAGCTTTCTTT | CASSRPPGNTEAFF
NA | TRBJ1-1 | TRBV29-1 | NA | TGCAGCGTTGATTTAGCAGCTGAAGCTTTCTTT | CSVDLAAEAFF
NA | TRBJ1-4 | TRBV28 | NA | TGTGCCAGCAGTTTGCTCGGCGCGGAGGGGGAAAAACTGTTTTTT | CASSLLGAEGEKLFF